The 3 T cell receptor beta chains below all came from one sample that was sequenced in a study of cytomegalovirus exposure and HLA in healthy donors. PCR involved 60 Vbeta and 13 Jbeta primers. TCRdb keeps only in-frame clones here, not all; method: immunoSEQ multiplex PCR. This sample's table reports about 51,000 clones. The sample comprised PBMCs. These receptors were taken from a female donor in good health and CMV-seronegative.

This chain links TRBV18 with TRBJ1-1, with D uncertain. Germline values: CDR1 KGHSH, CDR2 LQKENI. Deletions cut 3 bases from V and 5 bases from J, with 22 bases between. The CDR3 is made up of 17 amino acids. The CDR3: CASSPNRRAAGITEAFF. The CDR3 nucleotides are TGTGCCAGCTCACCCAATAGGCGCGCGGCGGGGATAACTGAAGCTTTCTTT.

The chain has TRBV19 and TRBJ2-7; the D is unclear. Trimming removed 2 bases at V and 0 bases at J, with 8 bases between. Germline-derived CDR1 and CDR2 are LNHDA and SQIVND (reference sequence). CDR3 size: 14 residues. CDR3 amino acids: CASSIRPGSYEQYF. The CDR3 nucleotides read TGTGCCAGTAGTATAAGGCCGGGCTCCTACGAGCAGTACTTC.

The chain is built from TRBV19 and TRBJ1-2; 7 bases are a match to TRBD1. Germline V lookup: CDR1 LNHDA, CDR2 SQIVND (reference sequence). The V segment lost 7 bases and the J segment 8 bases; nucleotides outside the gene matches: 10. The CDR3 contains 13 residues. The CDR3 protein is CASNYDRAGGYTF. In DNA form, the CDR3 reads TGTGCCAGTAACTATGACAGGGCGGGCGGCTACACCTTC.